One and the same sample provided the 26 T cell receptor beta chains below, sequenced in a study of T cell responses to AZD1222 COVID-19 vaccine. Only in-frame clones appear in the TCRdb table, and some are missing; sequencing was by immunoSEQ multiplex PCR. The table has approximately 160,000 clones, 90% seen once. Sample: peripheral blood, taken on day 0 of AZD1222 vaccination. All receptors derive from an adult in good health.

A single count supports this clone. This sequence joins TRBV6-2 or TRBV6-3 and TRBJ2-1; maybe TRBD2 (6 bases). CDR1 is MNHEY, CDR2 SVGEGT, per germline. This CDR3 has 12 residues. V was trimmed by 4 bases and J by 9 bases, leaving 10 bases between them. CDR3 amino acids: CASSSKGLEQFF. The CDR3 region has the DNA TGTGCCAGCAGTTCCAAGGGACTTGAGCAGTTCTTC.

The gene calls are TRBV5-4 and TRBJ2-1; 12 bases fit TRBD2. After removal of 4 bases from V and 11 bases from J, the junction contained 10 bases not matched to a gene. The CDR3 has 15 amino acids. The germline gives CDR1 SGHNT, CDR2 YYREEE (reference sequence). DNA of the CDR3: TGTGCCAGCAGCGACCTGACTAGCGGGGGAGGGAAGCAGTTCTTC. This sequence encodes CASSDLTSGGGKQFF.

The V and J genes are TRBV6-5 and TRBJ1-5, with D possibly matching TRBD1 (6 bases). Germline CDR1 is MNHEY and CDR2 is SVGAGI. V gave up 7 bases and J gave up 3 bases, with 10 bases separating them. This CDR3 comprises 13 residues. The CDR3, as DNA: TGTGCCAGCAAGGCAGGGGTCAATCAGCCCCAGCATTTT. It translates to CASKAGVNQPQHF.

The rearrangement joins TRBV9 to TRBJ1-2; no firm D call. With 2 bases removed from V and 8 bases from J, the gap between germline ends came to 22 bases. CDR1 and CDR2 from the germline V gene are SGDLS and YYNGEE. The CDR3 has 16 residues. The CDR3 coding sequence is TGTGCCAGCAGCGTCCTCCATGACTCGCACCTAGGGGGCTACACCTTC. Translation gives CASSVLHDSHLGGYTF.

This clone came up a few times. V usage is TRBV5-1 and J usage is TRBJ2-4, with 11 bases matching TRBD1. The CDR3 length is 16 residues. V lost 4 bases to trimming and J lost 2 bases; unmatched junction nucleotides: 5. Germline loops: CDR1 SGHRS, CDR2 YFSETQ. The DNA for the CDR3 is TGCGCCAGCAGCGACGGGACAGGGGGAACCAAAAACATTCAGTACTTC. Translated: CASSDGTGGTKNIQYF.

The chain carries TRBV19 and TRBJ2-1, with no clear D. The CDR3 extends over 11 amino acids. Looked up from germline, CDR1 is LNHDA and CDR2 is SQIVND (reference sequence). The germline V and J ends were trimmed by 6 bases and 9 bases, with 9 bases remaining between them. CDR3 sequence reads: CASRWGPEQFF. The CDR3 DNA reads TGTGCCAGTAGGTGGGGTCCTGAGCAGTTCTTC. Combining the CDR3 with reference TRBV19 and TRBJ2-1 gives the whole variable domain DGGITQSPKYLFRKEGQNVTLSCEQNLNHDAMYWYRQDPGQGLRLIYYSQIVNDFQKGDIAEGYSVSREKKESFPLTVTSAQKNPTAFYLCASRWGPEQFFGPGTRLTVL.

The chain recombines TRBV7-4 with TRBJ1-4, with TRBD1 as a possible D gene (5 bases). The V gene lost 3 bases and the J gene lost 0 bases, with 23 bases spanning the gap. The length of the CDR3 is 20 residues. Per the germline V gene, CDR1 is SGHVT and CDR2 is SQSDAQ. CDR3: CASSFLCRDGQQATNEKLFF. The CDR3 region has the DNA TGTGCCAGCAGCTTTTTATGTCGGGACGGCCAACAGGCAACTAATGAAAAACTGTTTTTT.

Remarks on this clone: At one of its ends the junction is not consistent with the germline gene, which may arise from a read error. The gene calls are TRBV6-5 and TRBJ1-1; TRBD1 matches 7 bases. Germline V gene lookup returns CDR1 MNHEY and CDR2 SVGAGI. The CDR3 sequence is 15 residues long. DNA of the CDR3: TGTGCCAGCAGTGACTCAGGGGGACCTAACACTGAAGCTTTCTTT. It codes for CASSDSGGPNTEAFF.

V and J are TRBV5-1 and TRBJ2-2; no firm D call. Between the trimmed V and J ends, which lost 1 base and 0 bases, there was a span of 7 bases. The CDR3 is 15 residues long. Germline-derived CDR1 and CDR2 are SGHRS and YFSETQ. The DNA of the CDR3 is TGCGCCAGCAGCTTGACCCCAACGAACACCGGGGAGCTGTTTTTT. This sequence encodes CASSLTPTNTGELFF.

The chain joins TRBV6-1 to TRBJ2-4, with 14 bases matching TRBD2. CDR3 length: 21 residues. CDR1 and CDR2 from the germline V gene are MNHNS and SASEGT. V shed 1 base, J shed 1 base, and the junction held 12 bases outside the gene matches. The CDR3 reads CASSEEVWGLAGVGAKNIQYF. The CDR3 bases are TGTGCCAGCAGTGAAGAAGTTTGGGGACTAGCGGGGGTAGGGGCCAAAAACATTCAGTACTTC.

This rearrangement joins TRBV7-9 to TRBJ1-1, with D possibly matching TRBD1 (5 bases). Trimming pared 7 bases from V and 2 bases from J, leaving 17 bases between. CDR3 length: 15 residues. Looked up from germline, CDR1 is SEHNR and CDR2 is FQNEAQ (reference sequence). CDR3 amino acids: CASNQQQGPNTEAFF. In nucleotides, the CDR3 is TGTGCCAGCAACCAACAGCAGGGCCCCAACACTGAAGCTTTCTTT.

The chain joins TRBV5-6 to TRBJ1-5; D is possibly TRBD1 (5 bases). The CDR3 runs 15 residues. The germline V gene has CDR1 SGHDT and CDR2 YYEEEE. Trimming took 1 base from V and 0 from J, leaving 8 bases between them. The CDR3 DNA follows: TGTGCCAGCAGCTTGAGAGGGACTAGCAATCAGCCCCAGCATTTT. Protein product: CASSLRGTSNQPQHF.

The DNA for the CDR3 is TGTGCCAGCTCACCCAGCGACCGGTACAATGAGCAGTTCTTC. This encodes CASSPSDRYNEQFF. The gene calls are TRBV18 and TRBJ2-1; D is uncertain. The CDR3 is made up of 14 amino acids. Between the trimmed V and J ends, which lost 3 bases and 4 bases, there was a span of 10 bases. Germline V gene sequence: CDR1 KGHSH, CDR2 LQKENI.

This chain joins TRBV5-1 and TRBJ2-3, with 13 bases lining up with TRBD2. The germline CDR1 and CDR2 sequences are SGHRS and YFSETQ. The CDR3 is made up of 15 amino acids. The V segment lost 4 bases and the J segment 8 bases; nucleotides outside the gene matches: 7. The CDR3 sequence: CASSRLAGGDGTQYF. The CDR3 region has the DNA TGCGCCAGCAGCCGACTAGCGGGGGGAGACGGTACGCAGTATTTT.

The chain has TRBV5-1 and TRBJ1-1; 9 positions agree with TRBD1. The CDR3 totals 14 residues. The junction had 1 base not matched to a gene; V was cut back by 2 bases and J by 2 bases. CDR1 and CDR2 from the germline V gene are SGHRS and YFSETQ. CDR3 bases: TGCGCCAGCAGCTTAACAGGGGGCAACACTGAAGCTTTCTTT. Encoded protein: CASSLTGGNTEAFF.

The rearrangement uses TRBV15 and TRBJ2-7; TRBD1 might be the D (5 bases). This CDR3 is built from 14 residues. Germline V CDR1 and CDR2: LNHNV, YYDKDF (reference sequence). V was pared by 5 bases and J by 0 bases, with 11 bases between. The CDR3, as DNA: TGTGCCACCAGCTCCGGACACCTCTCCTACGAGCAGTACTTC. It encodes CATSSGHLSYEQYF.

J is TRBJ2-7 and V is TRBV2, with 8 bases matching TRBD1. The CDR3 runs 16 residues. From germline, CDR1 is SNHLY and CDR2 FYNNEI. V lost 6 bases and J lost 5; bases outside the gene matches: 15. In nucleotides, the CDR3 is TGTGCCAGCAGACTGGTTGGGCAGGGGGCTAGCCACGAGCAGTACTTC. It yields the protein CASRLVGQGASHEQYF.

A word on this clone: Other DNA sequences in this specimen translate into the identical CDR3. The chain has TRBV9 and TRBJ2-5; no clear D gene. Germline V gene lookup returns CDR1 SGDLS and CDR2 YYNGEE. V was shortened by 0 bases and J by 3 bases, with 3 bases between the two germline ends. This CDR3 region has 12 residues. The CDR3 DNA follows: TGTGCCAGCAGCGTAGGTGAAGAGACCCAGTACTTC. Amino acids: CASSVGEETQYF.

The chain combines TRBV27 with TRBJ1-1, with D tentatively TRBD1 (6 bases). The germline V gene encodes CDR1 MNHEY and CDR2 SMNVEV (reference sequence). V dropped 5 bases and J dropped 6 bases, with 22 bases sitting between them. This CDR3 is 16 amino acids long. The CDR3 DNA sequence: TGTGCCAGCAGTACTCCCCGCCTCGACAGGTTTGCTGAAGCTTTCTTT. Translation: CASSTPRLDRFAEAFF.

V and J are TRBV12-5 and TRBJ2-7, with D tentatively TRBD1 (5 bases). Trimming stripped 7 bases from V and 1 base from J, with 14 bases between. CDR3 size: 14 residues. Germline V CDR1 and CDR2: LGHNT, FRNRAP. The DNA of the CDR3 is TGTGCTAGTGCCTTGGACACCCTGTCCTACGAGCAGTACTTC. Translation: CASALDTLSYEQYF.

The chain is built from TRBV27 and TRBJ1-1, with TRBD1 as a possible D gene (5 bases). The germline V and J ends were trimmed by 8 bases and 5 bases, with 12 bases remaining between them. Germline values: CDR1 MNHEY, CDR2 SMNVEV (reference sequence). This CDR3 is built from 12 residues. The CDR3 DNA sequence: TGTGCCAGCTCCATGGGGGAGACTGAAGCTTTCTTT. Protein: CASSMGETEAFF.

In this sample, this clone turned up once. This sequence joins TRBV14 and TRBJ1-3; no firm D call. The CDR3 sequence is 16 residues long. The germline V and J ends were trimmed by 1 base and 0 bases, with 10 bases remaining between them. CDR1 SGHDN and CDR2 FVKESK come from the germline V gene. The CDR3 DNA follows: TGTGCCAGCAGCCAAGTGGGCCTACACTCTGGAAACACCATATATTTT. This encodes CASSQVGLHSGNTIYF. The variable domain in full, with the rest retrieved from reference TRBV14 and TRBJ1-3, is EAGVTQFPSHSVIEKGQTVTLRCDPISGHDNLYWYRRVMGKEIKFLLHFVKESKQDESGMPNNRFLAERTGGTYSTLKVQPAELEDSGVYFCASSQVGLHSGNTIYFGEGSWLTVV.

The CDR3 nucleotides read TGCGCCAGCAGCTTGGATGTGGGGGCCTACAATGAGCAGTTCTTC. It translates to CASSLDVGAYNEQFF. The chain is built from TRBV5-1 and TRBJ2-1; either TRBD1 or TRBD2 may fit D (5 bases each). There are 15 residues in the CDR3. The germline CDR1 and CDR2 sequences are SGHRS and YFSETQ. Trimming removed 0 bases at V and 2 bases at J, with 9 bases between.

The gene calls are TRBV13 and TRBJ1-4; D gene unclear. Trimming stripped 5 bases from V and 0 bases from J, with 7 bases between. This CDR3 has 14 residues. The germline CDR1 and CDR2 sequences are PRHDT and FYEKMQ (reference sequence). The CDR3 protein is CASSLKTTNEKLFF. The CDR3 bases are TGTGCCAGCAGCCTTAAGACAACTAATGAAAAACTGTTTTTT.

The CDR3 here is CASSYSKSPTEAFF. CDR3 nucleotide sequence: TGTGCCAGCAGTTACTCGAAATCCCCCACTGAAGCTTTCTTT. V usage is TRBV6-5 and J usage is TRBJ1-1, with D hard to call. V was pared by 0 bases and J by 4 bases, with 9 bases between. The CDR3 is 14 residues long. The germline CDR1 and CDR2 sequences are MNHEY and SVGAGI.

The rearrangement links TRBV7-2 to TRBJ2-1; tentatively, D is TRBD1 (8 bases). The CDR3 spans 18 residues. Germline V gene sequence: CDR1 SGHTA, CDR2 FQGNSA. With 5 bases removed from V and 0 bases from J, the gap between germline ends came to 20 bases. This CDR3 reads CASSTPRTGTTSYNEQFF. CDR3 in DNA: TGTGCCAGCAGCACCCCCCGGACAGGGACTACCTCCTACAATGAGCAGTTCTTC.